This TCR beta chain was documented in a study of stem cell transplantation in POMP-related autoinflammatory disease. Across the whole study: Impaired MHC class I-dependent CD8+ differentiation was hypothesized from defective thymoproteasomes. Overall study results and limits: In patients with PRAID, every analyzed T-cell subset tended to show lower diversity and higher clonality. Unique TRB V-J gene pairings were limited in number in patients with PRAID.

Of note for this clone: Its cognate antigen is unknown.

Assay used: immunoSEQ multiplex PCR; TCRdb lists only in-frame clones, some missing. The profile covers 1,500 or so clones, with 80% to 90% appearing a single time and around 26% taken by the ten largest. This TCR came from a human donor in good health. The sequencing sample was made of Tregs from PBMCs.

The CDR3 sequence: CAISDKREEGDTQYF. The CDR3 DNA reads TGTGCCATCAGTGACAAGCGGGAGGAGGGAGATACGCAGTATTTT. The chain combines TRBV10-3 with TRBJ2-3; TRBD2 agrees at 9 bases. Germline CDR1 ENHRY, CDR2 SYGVKD. V gave up 3 bases and J gave up 5 bases; unmatched junction bases: 6. The CDR3 covers 15 residues.